A single sample gave rise to the 27 T cell receptor beta chains below, sequenced in a study of T cells in Graves' hyperthyroidism and ophthalmopathy. TCR beta CDR3 regions were amplified from RNA. Using the HTBI primer set, a first-round RT-PCR was run on the TCR CDR3. A single record per CDR3 protein comes from TCRdb applying MiXCR to the multiplex PCR reads. The data show 700,000 or so distinct CDR3 sequences, with 15% to 20% seen just once and approximately 8.4% held by the top ten. The specimen sequenced was blood. These receptors were obtained from a young man with Graves' hyperthyroidism.

In this sample, this clonotype turned up many times. V usage is TRBV5-1 and J usage is TRBJ2-1; TRBD2 aligns across 11 bases. CDR3 size: 17 residues. Germline CDR1 SGHRS, CDR2 YFSETQ. After removal of 6 bases from V and 2 bases from J, the junction contained 10 bases not matched to a gene. The DNA for the CDR3 is TGCGCCAGCATGGGTCTAGCGGGAGGAGTTGCCTACAATGAGCAGTTCTTC. Amino acids: CASMGLAGGVAYNEQFF.

This clonotype was counted at least ten times. The genes are TRBV12-3 or TRBV12-4 and TRBJ2-7; TRBD2 aligns across 11 bases. The CDR3 contains 15 residues. The J segment lost 7 bases and the V segment lost 0 bases, leaving 5 bases of the junction unmatched. As DNA, the CDR3 is TGTGCCAGCAGTTTAGCGCCCGGGACTAGCGGTGAGCAGTACTTC. Its translation is CASSLAPGTSGEQYF.

This chain links TRBV28 with TRBJ1-3, with D perhaps matching TRBD1 (6 bases). This CDR3 contains 15 residues. Per the germline V gene, CDR1 is MDHEN and CDR2 is SYDVKM. V lost 7 bases to trimming and J lost 0 bases, with 13 bases between them. Written as DNA, the CDR3 is TGTGCCAGCACCCCTACAGGGCTCTCTGGAAACACCATATATTTT. Translating it yields CASTPTGLSGNTIYF.

This clonotype turned up a few times. V gene TRBV20-1 combines with J gene TRBJ2-7; the D gene is possibly TRBD2 (7 bases). CDR1 and CDR2 (germline): DFQATT, SNEGSKA (reference sequence). The ends were cut back, 3 bases at V and 4 bases at J, with 13 bases in the middle. There are 13 residues in the CDR3. The CDR3 sequence is CSARVEGGYEQYF. The CDR3 nucleotides are TGCAGTGCTAGGGTAGAGGGGGGGTACGAGCAGTACTTC.

This clonotype was seen more than once but under ten times. The chain is built from TRBV29-1 and TRBJ1-1; unclear D gene. Trimming shortened V by 5 bases and J by 0 bases, and 10 bases separated the two germline ends. Per the germline V gene, CDR1 is SQVTM and CDR2 is ANQGSEA. The CDR3 is made up of 13 amino acids. CDR3 in amino acids: CSVCGRMNTEAFF. In DNA form, the CDR3 reads TGCAGCGTTTGTGGGCGGATGAACACTGAAGCTTTCTTT.

The chain joins TRBV5-5 to TRBJ2-7; 9 bases line up with TRBD2. Germline CDR1 is SGHKS and CDR2 is YYEKEE (reference sequence). The trim removed 4 bases at V and 3 bases at J, leaving 5 bases unmatched. The CDR3 runs 14 residues. The CDR3 sequence is CASSQLAGLYEQYF. CDR3 sequence (DNA): TGTGCCAGCAGCCAACTAGCGGGTCTCTACGAGCAGTACTTC. Supplemented by reference TRBV5-5 and TRBJ2-7, the full variable domain reads DAGVTQSPTHLIKTRGQQVTLRCSPISGHKSVSWYQQVLGQGPQFIFQYYEKEERGRGNFPDRFSARQFPNYSSELNVNALLLGDSALYLCASSQLAGLYEQYFGPGTRLTVT.

This clonotype appeared many times. V is TRBV12-3 or TRBV12-4 and J is TRBJ1-1; 8 nucleotides line up with TRBD1. This CDR3 is built from 14 residues. J gave up 6 bases and V 5 bases, and 8 bases lay outside the gene matches. Here the CDR3 reads CASSTWTGWPEAFF. In nucleotides, the CDR3 is TGTGCCAGCAGTACCTGGACAGGGTGGCCTGAAGCTTTCTTT.

This clonotype was counted many times. The chain uses TRBV7-2 and TRBJ2-7; 8 nucleotides align to TRBD2. The CDR3 runs 15 residues. CDR1 is SGHTA, CDR2 FQGNSA, per germline. Unmatched junction bases numbered 4, after V lost 3 bases and J lost 0 bases. The CDR3 sequence is CASSFSGILSYEQYF. As DNA, the CDR3 is TGTGCCAGCAGCTTTAGCGGGATCCTCTCCTACGAGCAGTACTTC.

The gene calls are TRBV18 and TRBJ2-5; maybe TRBD2 (6 bases). The CDR3 covers 15 residues. Trimming shortened V by 3 bases and J by 4 bases, and 15 bases separated the two germline ends. The germline V gene encodes CDR1 KGHSH and CDR2 LQKENI. The chain's CDR3 is CASSPFGTFRETQYF. CDR3 coding DNA: TGTGCCAGCTCACCGTTCGGGACTTTCCGAGAGACCCAGTACTTC. The complete variable domain, with remaining parts taken from reference TRBV18 and TRBJ2-5, reads NAGVMQNPRHLVRRRGQEARLRCSPMKGHSHVYWYRQLPEEGLKFMVYLQKENIIDESGMPKERFSAEFPKEGPSILRIQQVVRGDSAAYFCASSPFGTFRETQYFGPGTRLLVL.

J is TRBJ2-1 and V is TRBV19, with D hard to call. CDR1 is LNHDA and CDR2 is SQIVND in the germline V gene (reference sequence). V lost 5 bases, J lost 0 bases, and 17 bases lay in between. CDR3 length equals 17 residues. The CDR3 nucleotides are TGTGCCAGTAGTTTCTCTCCCCCTCCGAGCTCCTACAATGAGCAGTTCTTC. Protein: CASSFSPPPSSYNEQFF.

This clonotype showed up just a few times. The chain combines TRBV15 with TRBJ2-3, with D unclear. V lost 4 bases and J 6 bases, leaving 20 bases between the germline ends. CDR3 size: 16 residues. Germline V CDR1 and CDR2: LNHNV, YYDKDF (reference sequence). CDR3 in amino acids: CATSNQRWQKGDTQYF. CDR3 nucleotide sequence: TGTGCCACCAGCAACCAAAGGTGGCAGAAAGGGGATACGCAGTATTTT. The full variable domain, in which reference TRBV15 and TRBJ2-3 provide the parts outside the CDR3, is DAMVIQNPRYQVTQFGKPVTLSCSQTLNHNVMYWYQQKSSQAPKLLFHYYDKDFNNEADTPDNFQSRRPNTSFCFLDIRSPGLGDTAMYLCATSNQRWQKGDTQYFGPGTRLTVL.

This clonotype was seen a few times. The gene calls are TRBV19 and TRBJ2-2; 10 bases align to TRBD2. The CDR3 is 15 amino acids. V lost 6 bases to trimming and J lost 4 bases; unmatched junction nucleotides: 5. The germline V gene has CDR1 LNHDA and CDR2 SQIVND (reference sequence). The CDR3 coding sequence is TGTGCCAGTAGGATACTAGCGGGATCCACCGGGGAGCTGTTTTTT. It codes for CASRILAGSTGELFF.

This clonotype was seen a few times. The chain uses TRBV14 and TRBJ2-1, with 10 nucleotides matching TRBD1. CDR3 length: 14 amino acids. V lost 4 bases, J lost 7 bases, and 4 bases stayed unmatched. Germline CDR1 reads SGHDN; CDR2 reads FVKESK. CDR3 in amino acids: CASSRWTGGNEQFF. The CDR3 nucleotides read TGTGCCAGCAGCCGCTGGACAGGGGGGAATGAGCAGTTCTTC. The whole variable domain, filled in from reference TRBV14 and TRBJ2-1, reads EAGVTQFPSHSVIEKGQTVTLRCDPISGHDNLYWYRRVMGKEIKFLLHFVKESKQDESGMPNNRFLAERTGGTYSTLKVQPAELEDSGVYFCASSRWTGGNEQFFGPGTRLTVL.

This clonotype showed up many times. The V call is TRBV9, the J call TRBJ1-3; D ambiguous. The CDR3 runs 15 residues. The V end lost 2 bases, the J end lost 7 bases, and 16 bases lay between the germline ends. CDR1 is SGDLS and CDR2 is YYNGEE in the germline V gene. CDR3 amino acids: CASSVGGDARNTIYF. In DNA form, the CDR3 reads TGTGCCAGCAGCGTCGGTGGAGATGCTCGGAACACCATATATTTT.

DNA of the CDR3: TGTGCCAGCAGCTTAGGACAGGGACCTCTCAATGAGCAGTTCTTC. Translated, it gives CASSLGQGPLNEQFF. This chain links TRBV7-3 with TRBJ2-1; the match to TRBD1 covers 8 bases. The V segment lost 2 bases and the J segment 6 bases; nucleotides outside the gene matches: 6. CDR3 length equals 15 residues. Germline values: CDR1 SGHTA, CDR2 FQGTGA.

This sequence joins TRBV4-1 and TRBJ2-1, with 7 bases that match TRBD2. Trimming at V came to 0 bases and at J to 7 bases, leaving 9 bases not matched to a gene. The CDR3 loop spans 16 amino acids. Looked up from germline, CDR1 is MGHRA and CDR2 is YSYEKL. CDR3 bases: TGCGCCAGCAGCCAAGAGACTAGCTTGAAGCGGAATGAGCAGTTCTTC. Protein: CASSQETSLKRNEQFF.

This clonotype was observed a handful of times. The V and J genes are TRBV5-4 and TRBJ2-1, with 9 bases aligning to TRBD1. Germline CDR1 SGHNT, CDR2 YYREEE (reference sequence). Trimming cost V 6 bases and J 4 bases; bases outside gene matches: 11. This CDR3 has 16 residues. The CDR3 spells CASNQGQGISYNEQFF. In DNA form, the CDR3 reads TGTGCCAGCAACCAGGGACAGGGCATTTCATACAATGAGCAGTTCTTC. Combining the CDR3 with reference TRBV5-4 and TRBJ2-1 gives the whole variable domain ETGVTQSPTHLIKTRGQQVTLRCSSQSGHNTVSWYQQALGQGPQFIFQYYREEENGRGNFPPRFSGLQFPNYSSELNVNALELDDSALYLCASNQGQGISYNEQFFGPGTRLTVL.

This chain connects TRBV5-6 to TRBJ2-7; 10 nucleotides agree with TRBD2. CDR3 size: 14 residues. Unmatched junction bases numbered 7, after V lost 6 bases and J lost 4 bases. From germline, CDR1 is SGHDT and CDR2 YYEEEE. The DNA for the CDR3 is TGTGCCAGCACCCTAGCGGGAGAGATGTACGAGCAGTACTTC. Translated: CASTLAGEMYEQYF.

This clonotype was counted ten times or more. The chain recombines TRBV5-1 with TRBJ2-1, with a weak D call TRBD1 (5 bases). This CDR3 contains 12 residues. With 1 base removed from V and 9 bases from J, the gap between germline ends came to 8 bases. Germline assignment: CDR1 SGHRS and CDR2 YFSETQ. CDR3 coding DNA: TGCGCCAGCAGCTTGCAGGGATCTGAGCAGTTCTTC. Encoded protein: CASSLQGSEQFF.

CDR3 region: CASSPGRGGYTF. CDR3 coding DNA: TGTGCCAGCAGTCCCGGACGAGGAGGCTACACCTTC. The J gene is TRBJ1-2, the V gene TRBV27; D remains unclear. This CDR3 comprises 12 residues. Trimming took off 5 bases at V and 8 bases at J, with 12 bases between the two ends. Germline loops: CDR1 MNHEY, CDR2 SMNVEV (reference sequence).

The sample holds many counts of this clonotype. The chain is built from TRBV18 and TRBJ2-1; 15 bases line up with TRBD2. V lost 4 bases, J lost 9 bases, and 7 bases stayed unmatched. The CDR3 loop spans 16 amino acids. Per germline, CDR1 KGHSH and CDR2 LQKENI. The CDR3 region has the DNA TGTGCCAGCTCACACGGACTAGCGGGAGGGGAGGGTGAGCAGTTCTTC. It specifies CASSHGLAGGEGEQFF.

This clonotype has more than one count but fewer than ten. The rearrangement links TRBV7-2 to TRBJ2-1; D uncertain. CDR3 size: 16 residues. Between the trimmed V and J ends, which lost 3 bases and 2 bases, there was a span of 14 bases. Germline V gives CDR1 SGHTA, CDR2 FQGNSA. CDR3 protein: CASSLRSSPPYNEQFF. CDR3 sequence (DNA): TGTGCCAGCAGCTTGAGGTCGAGCCCCCCCTACAATGAGCAGTTCTTC.

There are a few counts of this clonotype. The CDR3 sequence is CASNTGFEETQYF. The CDR3 nucleotides read TGTGCCAGCAACACAGGGTTCGAAGAGACCCAGTACTTC. This chain connects TRBV12-3 or TRBV12-4 to TRBJ2-5, with a weak D call TRBD1 (6 bases). The length of the CDR3 is 13 residues. Trimming took off 7 bases at V and 3 bases at J, with 12 bases between the two ends.

The rearrangement links TRBV19 to TRBJ2-7, with 7 bases fitting TRBD1. Germline lookup yields CDR1 LNHDA and CDR2 SQIVND (reference sequence). V dropped 6 bases and J dropped 4; count of bases not matched to a gene: 9. This CDR3 comprises 14 residues. This CDR3 is CASSHRTGIYEQYF. In DNA form, the CDR3 reads TGTGCCAGTAGCCATCGGACAGGTATTTACGAGCAGTACTTC. Filled out from reference TRBV19 and TRBJ2-7, the complete variable domain reads DGGITQSPKYLFRKEGQNVTLSCEQNLNHDAMYWYRQDPGQGLRLIYYSQIVNDFQKGDIAEGYSVSREKKESFPLTVTSAQKNPTAFYLCASSHRTGIYEQYFGPGTRLTVT.

There are a few counts of this clonotype. The DNA of the CDR3 is TGTGCCAGCAGCTTAGCGCCCTATGACAGGCTGAACACCGGGGAGCTGTTTTTT. This gives the protein CASSLAPYDRLNTGELFF. The chain recombines TRBV7-2 with TRBJ2-2, with a possible D match to TRBD1 (6 bases). This CDR3 is built from 18 residues. Germline V CDR1 and CDR2: SGHTA, FQGNSA. V was clipped by 0 bases and J by 1 base, with 15 bases between them.

This clonotype was recorded at least ten times. The chain is built from TRBV18 and TRBJ1-1; D gene ambiguous. V was pared by 3 bases and J by 2 bases, with 10 bases between. The CDR3 covers 14 residues. Looked up from germline, CDR1 is KGHSH and CDR2 is LQKENI. The CDR3 is CASSPKRGNTEAFF. In DNA form, the CDR3 reads TGTGCCAGCTCACCGAAACGGGGAAACACTGAAGCTTTCTTT.

This clonotype showed up just a few times. The V call is TRBV19, the J call TRBJ1-1; TRBD1 agrees at 7 bases. CDR3 length: 14 residues. The trim removed 2 bases at V and 4 bases at J, leaving 4 bases unmatched. The germline CDR1 and CDR2 sequences are LNHDA and SQIVND (reference sequence). CDR3 region: CASSITGASTEAFF. The CDR3 DNA reads as TGTGCCAGTAGTATAACAGGGGCCAGCACTGAAGCTTTCTTT.